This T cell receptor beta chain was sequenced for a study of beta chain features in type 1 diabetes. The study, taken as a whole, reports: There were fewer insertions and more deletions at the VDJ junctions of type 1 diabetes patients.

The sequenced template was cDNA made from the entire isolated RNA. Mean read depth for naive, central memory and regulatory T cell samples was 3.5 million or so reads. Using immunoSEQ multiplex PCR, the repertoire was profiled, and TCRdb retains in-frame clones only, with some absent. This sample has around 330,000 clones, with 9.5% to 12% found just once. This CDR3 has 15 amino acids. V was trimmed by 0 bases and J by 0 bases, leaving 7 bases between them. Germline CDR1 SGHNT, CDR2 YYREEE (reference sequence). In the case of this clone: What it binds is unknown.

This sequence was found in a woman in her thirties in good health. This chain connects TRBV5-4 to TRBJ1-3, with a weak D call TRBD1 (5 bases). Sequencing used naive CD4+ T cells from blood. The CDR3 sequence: CASSLEGLSGNTIYF. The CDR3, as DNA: TGTGCCAGCAGCTTGGAGGGGCTCTCTGGAAACACCATATATTTT.